Listed here is a single TCR beta chain. The sample comes from a study of T cell changes during pregnancy in multiple sclerosis. Clones were sequenced by immunoSEQ multiplex PCR, and TCRdb holds only the in-frame ones, with some missing. The sample has over 85,000 clones, approximately 90% seen once. Between the trimmed V and J ends, which lost 0 bases and 5 bases, there was a span of 7 bases. This CDR3 region has 13 residues. CDR1 SGHAT and CDR2 FQNNGV come from the germline V gene. This sample comprised peripheral blood, obtained in the first trimester of pregnancy. This clonotype originated in a female donor in good health, enrolled as a control in a pregnancy study. The rearrangement uses TRBV11-2 and TRBJ2-5, with D hard to call. The CDR3 region has the DNA TGTGCCAGCAGCTTAGACCCCGGTGAGACCCAGTACTTC. It is translated as CASSLDPGETQYF.